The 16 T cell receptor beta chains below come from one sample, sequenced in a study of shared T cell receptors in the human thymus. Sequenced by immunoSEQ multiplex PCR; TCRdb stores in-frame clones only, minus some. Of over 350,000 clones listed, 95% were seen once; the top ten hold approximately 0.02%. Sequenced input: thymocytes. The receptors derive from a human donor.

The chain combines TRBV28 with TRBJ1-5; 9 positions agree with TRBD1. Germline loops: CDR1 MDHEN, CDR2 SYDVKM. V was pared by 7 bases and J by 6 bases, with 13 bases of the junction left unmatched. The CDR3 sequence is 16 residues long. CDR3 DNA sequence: TGTGCCAGCAACTCAAGGGACAGGGCGATTGGTCAGCCCCAGCATTTT. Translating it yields CASNSRDRAIGQPQHF.

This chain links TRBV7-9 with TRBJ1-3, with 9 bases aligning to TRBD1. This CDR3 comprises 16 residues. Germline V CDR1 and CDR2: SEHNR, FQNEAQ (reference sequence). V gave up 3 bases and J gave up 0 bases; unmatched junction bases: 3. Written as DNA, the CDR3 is TGTGCCAGCAGCTTTGGGGACAGGGTCTCTGGAAACACCATATATTTT. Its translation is CASSFGDRVSGNTIYF.

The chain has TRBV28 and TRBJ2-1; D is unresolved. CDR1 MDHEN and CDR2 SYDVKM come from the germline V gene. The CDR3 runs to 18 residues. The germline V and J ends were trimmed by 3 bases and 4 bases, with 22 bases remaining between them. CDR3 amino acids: CASSFNCNCGHLYNEQFF. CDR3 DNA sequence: TGTGCCAGCAGTTTTAACTGTAACTGCGGCCACCTATACAATGAGCAGTTCTTC.

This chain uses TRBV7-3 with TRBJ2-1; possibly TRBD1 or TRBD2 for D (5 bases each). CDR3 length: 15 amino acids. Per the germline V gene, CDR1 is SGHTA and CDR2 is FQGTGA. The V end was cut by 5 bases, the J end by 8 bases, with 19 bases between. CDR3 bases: TGTGCCAGCAGCCCAAAGGGGACCGAGGTCCATGAGCAGTTCTTC. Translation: CASSPKGTEVHEQFF. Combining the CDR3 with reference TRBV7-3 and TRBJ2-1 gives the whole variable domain GAGVSQTPSNKVTEKGKYVELRCDPISGHTALYWYRQSLGQGPEFLIYFQGTGAADDSGLPNDRFFAVRPEGSVSTLKIQRTERGDSAVYLCASSPKGTEVHEQFFGPGTRLTVL.

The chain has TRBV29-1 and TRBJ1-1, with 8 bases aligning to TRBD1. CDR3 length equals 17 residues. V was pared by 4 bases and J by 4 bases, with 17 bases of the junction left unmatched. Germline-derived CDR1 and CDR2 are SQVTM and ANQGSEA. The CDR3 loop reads CSVGADRGSRYSTEAFF. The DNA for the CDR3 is TGCAGCGTTGGAGCAGACAGGGGATCCCGGTATAGCACTGAAGCTTTCTTT.

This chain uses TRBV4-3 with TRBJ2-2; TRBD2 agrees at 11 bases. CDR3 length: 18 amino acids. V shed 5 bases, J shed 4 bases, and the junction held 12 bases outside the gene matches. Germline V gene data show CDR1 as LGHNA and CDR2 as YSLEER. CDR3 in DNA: TGCGCCAGCAGCTCCCGGACTAGCGGGTACGGGGGCACCGGGGAGCTGTTTTTT. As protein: CASSSRTSGYGGTGELFF.

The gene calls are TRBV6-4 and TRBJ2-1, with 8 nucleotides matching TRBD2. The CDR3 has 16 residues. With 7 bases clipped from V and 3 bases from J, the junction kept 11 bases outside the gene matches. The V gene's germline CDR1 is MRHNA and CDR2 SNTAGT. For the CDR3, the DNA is TGTGCCAGCAAGTCTAGCGGGTACGGTCTCTACAATGAGCAGTTCTTC. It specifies CASKSSGYGLYNEQFF.

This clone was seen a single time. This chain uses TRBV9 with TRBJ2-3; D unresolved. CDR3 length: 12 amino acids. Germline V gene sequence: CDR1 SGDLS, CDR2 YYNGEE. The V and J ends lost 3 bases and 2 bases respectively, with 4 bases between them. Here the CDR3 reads CASSETTDTQYF. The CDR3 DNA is TGTGCCAGCAGCGAAACCACAGATACGCAGTATTTT.

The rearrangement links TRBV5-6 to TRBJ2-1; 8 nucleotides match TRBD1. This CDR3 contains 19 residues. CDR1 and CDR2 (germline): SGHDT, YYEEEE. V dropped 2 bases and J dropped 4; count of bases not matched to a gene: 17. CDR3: CASSFGGRGRKDLYNEQFF. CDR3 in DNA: TGTGCCAGCAGCTTCGGGGGCAGGGGGCGTAAGGACCTTTACAATGAGCAGTTCTTC.

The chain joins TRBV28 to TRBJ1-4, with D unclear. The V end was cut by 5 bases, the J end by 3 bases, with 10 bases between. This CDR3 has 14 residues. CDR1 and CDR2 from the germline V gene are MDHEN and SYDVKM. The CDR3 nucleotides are TGTGCCAGCAGTGTCAGGCGTTCTAATGAAAAACTGTTTTTT. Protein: CASSVRRSNEKLFF.

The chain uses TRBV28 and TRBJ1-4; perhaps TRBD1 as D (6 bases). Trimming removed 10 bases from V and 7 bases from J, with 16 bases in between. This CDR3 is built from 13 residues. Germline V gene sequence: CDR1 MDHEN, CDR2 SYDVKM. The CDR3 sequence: CATIQGVGEKLFF. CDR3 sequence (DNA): TGTGCCACCATACAGGGCGTTGGTGAAAAACTGTTTTTT.

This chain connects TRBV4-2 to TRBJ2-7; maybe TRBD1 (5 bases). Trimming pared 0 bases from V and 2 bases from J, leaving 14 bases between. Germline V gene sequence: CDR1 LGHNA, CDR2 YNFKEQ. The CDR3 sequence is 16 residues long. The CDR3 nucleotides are TGTGCCAGCAGCCAAGAAGGATGGGCAGGGCCCTACGAGCAGTACTTC. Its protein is CASSQEGWAGPYEQYF.

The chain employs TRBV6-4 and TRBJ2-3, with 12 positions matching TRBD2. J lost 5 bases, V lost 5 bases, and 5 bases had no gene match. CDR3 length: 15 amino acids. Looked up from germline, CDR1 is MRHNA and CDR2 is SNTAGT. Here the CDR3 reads CASSRLAGEVDTQYF. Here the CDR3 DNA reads TGTGCCAGCAGTCGACTAGCGGGAGAGGTAGATACGCAGTATTTT.

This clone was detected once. CDR3: CASGFPRTGGSAGELFF. The CDR3 region has the DNA TGTGCCAGCGGGTTCCCCCGGACAGGGGGAAGTGCCGGGGAGCTGTTTTTT. V usage is TRBV28 and J usage is TRBJ2-2, with TRBD1 identical over 10 bases. The CDR3 is 17 amino acids. In germline, CDR1 is MDHEN, CDR2 SYDVKM. V was clipped by 8 bases and J by 6 bases; unmatched bases: 15.

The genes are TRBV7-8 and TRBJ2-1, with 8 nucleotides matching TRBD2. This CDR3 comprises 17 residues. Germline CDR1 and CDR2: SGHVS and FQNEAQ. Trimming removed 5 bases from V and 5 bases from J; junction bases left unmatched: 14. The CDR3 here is CASSPRILAVEHNEQFF. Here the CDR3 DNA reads TGTGCCAGCAGCCCCCGGATACTAGCGGTGGAACACAATGAGCAGTTCTTC. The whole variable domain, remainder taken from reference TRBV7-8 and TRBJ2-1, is GAGVSQSPRYKVAKRGQDVALRCDPISGHVSLFWYQQALGQGPEFLTYFQNEAQLDKSGLPSDRFFAERPEGSVSTLKIQRTQQEDSAVYLCASSPRILAVEHNEQFFGPGTRLTVL.

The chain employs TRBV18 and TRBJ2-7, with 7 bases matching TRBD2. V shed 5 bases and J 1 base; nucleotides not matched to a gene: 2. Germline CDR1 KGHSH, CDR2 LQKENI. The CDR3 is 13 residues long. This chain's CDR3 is CASSAGASYEQYF. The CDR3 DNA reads TGTGCCAGCTCAGCGGGAGCTTCCTACGAGCAGTACTTC.